The next 11 T cell receptor beta chains were all read from a single sample in a study of shared clonotypes between healthy human individuals. As defined, naive CD8 cells were CD45RO-negative and positively selected for CCR7, with terminally differentiated effector memory CD45RA+ cells excluded. The protocol was immunoSEQ multiplex PCR, while the TCRdb copy is restricted to in-frame clones and leaves out a portion. This sample has hundreds of thousands of clones, with roughly 95% found just once. Source material: naive CD8+ T cells sorted from blood. The receptors shown here come from a woman aged 25 to 39 in good health.

The J gene is TRBJ1-4, the V gene TRBV28, with a tentative D call TRBD1 (6 bases). The CDR3 has 16 amino acids. V lost 1 base and J 4 bases, leaving 13 bases between the germline ends. The V gene's germline CDR1 is MDHEN and CDR2 SYDVKM. The CDR3 sequence is CASSLFYEGDNEKLFF. The CDR3, as DNA: TGTGCCAGCAGTTTATTTTACGAGGGGGATAATGAAAAACTGTTTTTT. The full variable domain, in which reference TRBV28 and TRBJ1-4 provide the parts outside the CDR3, is DVKVTQSSRYLVKRTGEKVFLECVQDMDHENMFWYRQDPGLGLRLIYFSYDVKMKEKGDIPEGYSVSREKKERFSLILESASTNQTSMYLCASSLFYEGDNEKLFFGSGTQLSVL.

The chain joins TRBV7-3 to TRBJ2-5; 14 bases map to TRBD2. Germline trimming cut 4 bases from V and 6 bases from J; bases unmatched to any gene: 7. Germline V lookup: CDR1 SGHTA, CDR2 FQGTGA. This CDR3 has 16 amino acids. In DNA form, the CDR3 reads TGTGCCAGCAGCTCTGGGACTAGCGGGAGTGTGAAGACCCAGTACTTC. Residues: CASSSGTSGSVKTQYF.

V gene TRBV5-8 combines with J gene TRBJ1-1; TRBD1 might be the D (5 bases). Deletions cut 2 bases from V and 7 bases from J, with 6 bases between. Germline CDR1 reads SGHTS; CDR2 reads YDEGEE. The CDR3 covers 11 residues. For the CDR3, the DNA is TGTGCCAGCAGCTTCGGGGGTGAAGCTTTCTTT. It is translated as CASSFGGEAFF. Drawing the rest from reference TRBV5-8 and TRBJ1-1, the complete variable domain is EAGVTQSPTHLIKTRGQQATLRCSPISGHTSVYWYQQALGLGLQFLLWYDEGEERNRGNFPPRFSGRQFPNYSSELNVNALELEDSALYLCASSFGGEAFFGQGTRLTVV.

V usage is TRBV12-5 and J usage is TRBJ1-4; TRBD1 agrees at 10 bases. CDR1 LGHNT and CDR2 FRNRAP come from the germline V gene. V trimming: 0 bases; J trimming: 6 bases; junction bases outside the gene matches: 16. This CDR3 has 20 amino acids. The CDR3 loop reads CASGLVLPPGTGDLDEKLFF. In DNA, the CDR3 is TGTGCTAGTGGTTTGGTACTGCCCCCCGGGACAGGGGACCTTGATGAAAAACTGTTTTTT.

The chain has TRBV6-1 and TRBJ2-7; no firm D call. V shed 5 bases and J shed 2 bases, with 10 bases lying between them. Germline V gene sequence: CDR1 MNHNS, CDR2 SASEGT. This CDR3 is 13 amino acids long. CDR3 residues: CASSPTLTYEQYF. CDR3 DNA: TGTGCCAGCAGTCCCACCCTGACCTACGAGCAGTACTTC.

This chain connects TRBV6-6 to TRBJ2-2; D is ambiguous. The CDR3 spans 13 residues. V was clipped by 2 bases and J by 4 bases, with 5 bases between them. CDR1 and CDR2 (germline): MNHNY, SVGAGI (reference sequence). The CDR3 nucleotides read TGTGCCAGCAGTTACGATTCCACCGGGGAGCTGTTTTTT. Its protein product is CASSYDSTGELFF.

V is TRBV18 and J is TRBJ2-7; D may match TRBD1 or TRBD2 (5 bases each). Germline V gene lookup returns CDR1 KGHSH and CDR2 LQKENI. This CDR3 has 16 residues. Trimming took 6 bases from V and 0 from J, leaving 18 bases between them. CDR3 sequence (DNA): TGTGCCAGCTCCCCCGGGACGGTCATCTACTCCTACGAGCAGTACTTC. Encoded protein: CASSPGTVIYSYEQYF. Based on the CDR3 plus reference TRBV18 and TRBJ2-7, the full variable domain is NAGVMQNPRHLVRRRGQEARLRCSPMKGHSHVYWYRQLPEEGLKFMVYLQKENIIDESGMPKERFSAEFPKEGPSILRIQQVVRGDSAAYFCASSPGTVIYSYEQYFGPGTRLTVT.

The genes are TRBV28 and TRBJ2-2; D gene unclear. The CDR3 runs 10 residues. Trimming took off 9 bases at V and 4 bases at J, with 3 bases between the two ends. Germline loops: CDR1 MDHEN, CDR2 SYDVKM. CDR3 DNA: TGTGCCAGTGGCACCGGGGAGCTGTTTTTT. This gives the protein CASGTGELFF.

This sequence joins TRBV7-9 and TRBJ2-3; 8 bases are a match to TRBD2. CDR1 SEHNR and CDR2 FQNEAQ come from the germline V gene (reference sequence). The CDR3 sequence is 15 residues long. Trimming removed 5 bases from V and 5 bases from J; junction bases left unmatched: 9. This chain's CDR3 is CASSTSGSGLDTQYF. CDR3 sequence (DNA): TGTGCCAGCAGCACAAGCGGGAGTGGGTTAGATACGCAGTATTTT.

The chain is built from TRBV7-2 and TRBJ1-2; 7 bases match TRBD1. Germline values: CDR1 SGHTA, CDR2 FQGNSA. This CDR3 comprises 15 residues. The junction had 9 bases not matched to a gene; V was cut back by 2 bases and J by 6 bases. The CDR3 DNA reads TGTGCCAGCAGCTTAACGAGGGGGCGAAATGATGGCTACACCTTC. It codes for CASSLTRGRNDGYTF.

V is TRBV5-5 and J is TRBJ2-3; 7 bases match TRBD2. Germline V lookup: CDR1 SGHKS, CDR2 YYEKEE (reference sequence). The junction had 13 bases not matched to a gene; V was cut back by 5 bases and J by 1 base. This CDR3 has 17 residues. Here the CDR3 DNA reads TGTGCCAGCAGTTCCCCGCCGGGGGGATATGGCACAGATACGCAGTATTTT. Translation gives CASSSPPGGYGTDTQYF.